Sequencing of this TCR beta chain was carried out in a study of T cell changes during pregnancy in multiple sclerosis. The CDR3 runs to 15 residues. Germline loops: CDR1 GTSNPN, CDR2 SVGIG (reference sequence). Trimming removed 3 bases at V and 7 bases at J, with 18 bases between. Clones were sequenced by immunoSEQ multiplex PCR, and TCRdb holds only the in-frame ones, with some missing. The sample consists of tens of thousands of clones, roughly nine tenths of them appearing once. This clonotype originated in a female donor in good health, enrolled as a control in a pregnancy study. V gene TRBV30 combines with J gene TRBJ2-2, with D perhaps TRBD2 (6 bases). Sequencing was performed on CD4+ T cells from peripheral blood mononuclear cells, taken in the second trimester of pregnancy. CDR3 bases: TGTGCCTGGAGCTTGGACCTAGCGTTTGGCGGGGAGCTGTTTTTT. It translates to CAWSLDLAFGGELFF.